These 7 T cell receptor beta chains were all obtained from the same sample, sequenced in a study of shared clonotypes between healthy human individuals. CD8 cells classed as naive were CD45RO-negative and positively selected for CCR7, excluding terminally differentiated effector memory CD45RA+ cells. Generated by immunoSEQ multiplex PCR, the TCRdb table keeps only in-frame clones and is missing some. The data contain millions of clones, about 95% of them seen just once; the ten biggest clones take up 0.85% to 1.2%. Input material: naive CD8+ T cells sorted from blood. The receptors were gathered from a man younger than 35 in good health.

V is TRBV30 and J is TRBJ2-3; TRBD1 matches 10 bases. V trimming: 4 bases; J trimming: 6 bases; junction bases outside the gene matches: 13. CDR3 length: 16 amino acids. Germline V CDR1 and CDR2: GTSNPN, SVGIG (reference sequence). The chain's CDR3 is CAWNSPLTGGSDTQYF. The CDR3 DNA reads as TGTGCCTGGAACTCCCCGCTGACAGGGGGCTCCGATACGCAGTATTTT. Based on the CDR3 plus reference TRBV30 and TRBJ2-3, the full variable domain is SQTIHQWPATLVQPVGSPLSLECTVEGTSNPNLYWYRQAAGRGLQLLFYSVGIGQISSEVPQNLSASRPQDRQFILSSKKLLLSDSGFYLCAWNSPLTGGSDTQYFGPGTRLTVL.

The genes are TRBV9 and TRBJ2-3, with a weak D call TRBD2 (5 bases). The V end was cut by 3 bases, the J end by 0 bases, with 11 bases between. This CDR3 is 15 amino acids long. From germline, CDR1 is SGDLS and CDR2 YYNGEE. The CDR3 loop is CASSATISSTDTQYF. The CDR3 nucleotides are TGTGCCAGCAGCGCGACTATTTCTAGCACAGATACGCAGTATTTT.

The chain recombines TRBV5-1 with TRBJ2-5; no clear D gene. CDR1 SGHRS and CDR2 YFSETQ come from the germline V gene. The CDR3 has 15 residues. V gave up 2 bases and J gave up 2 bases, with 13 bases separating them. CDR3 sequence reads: CASSFEGAYQETQYF. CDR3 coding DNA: TGCGCCAGCAGCTTCGAAGGCGCGTATCAAGAGACCCAGTACTTC.

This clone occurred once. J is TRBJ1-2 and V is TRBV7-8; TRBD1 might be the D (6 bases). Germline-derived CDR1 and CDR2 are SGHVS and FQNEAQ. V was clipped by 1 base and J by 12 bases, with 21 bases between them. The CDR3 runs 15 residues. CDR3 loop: CASSLVPGVPEGHTF. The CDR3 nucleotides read TGTGCCAGCAGCTTAGTTCCAGGGGTGCCCGAGGGCCACACCTTC.

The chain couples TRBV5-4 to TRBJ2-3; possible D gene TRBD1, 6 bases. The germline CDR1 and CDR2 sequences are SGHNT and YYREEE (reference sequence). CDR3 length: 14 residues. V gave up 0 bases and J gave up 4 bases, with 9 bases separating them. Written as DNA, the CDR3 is TGTGCCAGCAGCTTGGGGGACACCGCAGATACGCAGTATTTT. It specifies CASSLGDTADTQYF.

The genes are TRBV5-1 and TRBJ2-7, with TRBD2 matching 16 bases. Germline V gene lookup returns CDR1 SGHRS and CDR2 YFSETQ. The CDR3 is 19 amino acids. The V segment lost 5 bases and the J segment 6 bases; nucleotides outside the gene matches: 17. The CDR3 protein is CASRVGLAGGPGGLCEQYF. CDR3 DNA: TGCGCCAGCAGGGTGGGACTAGCGGGAGGGCCTGGGGGGCTATGCGAGCAGTACTTC.

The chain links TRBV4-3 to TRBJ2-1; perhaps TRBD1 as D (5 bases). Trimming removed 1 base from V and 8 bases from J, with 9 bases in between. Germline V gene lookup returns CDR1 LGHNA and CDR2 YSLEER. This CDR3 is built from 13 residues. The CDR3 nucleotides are TGCGCCAGCAGCCAAGCAGGGTGGGATGAGCAGTTCTTC. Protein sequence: CASSQAGWDEQFF.